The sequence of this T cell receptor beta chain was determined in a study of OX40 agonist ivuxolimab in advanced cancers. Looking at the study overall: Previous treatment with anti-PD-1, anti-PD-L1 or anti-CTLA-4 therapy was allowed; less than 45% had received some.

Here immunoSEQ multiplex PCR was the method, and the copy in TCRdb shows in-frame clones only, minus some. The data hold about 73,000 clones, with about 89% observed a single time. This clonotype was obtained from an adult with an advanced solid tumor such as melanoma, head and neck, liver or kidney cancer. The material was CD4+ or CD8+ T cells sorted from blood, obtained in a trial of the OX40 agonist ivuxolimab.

CDR3 nucleotides: TGTGCCAGCAGCTTGGGTAGTAATCCGGTGATGGCGACGCAGTATTTT. Translated, it gives CASSLGSNPVMATQYF. The chain joins TRBV11-3 to TRBJ2-3; D is undetermined. Trimming left V 3 bases short and J 9 bases short, with 22 bases between. The CDR3 consists of 16 residues. Germline values: CDR1 SGHNT, CDR2 YENEEA.